Listed here are 5 T cell receptor beta chains from one sample, sequenced in a study of technical replicates of blood from several donors. Produced via immunoSEQ multiplex PCR; TCRdb's table is partial and in-frame only. The repertoire holds about 73,000 clones, with roughly 93% as singletons. The sample comprised T cells isolated from PBMCs. The receptors derive from a human donor in good health.

The rearrangement joins TRBV4-1 to TRBJ2-7; 7 positions match TRBD1. The germline V gene has CDR1 MGHRA and CDR2 YSYEKL. CDR3 size: 18 residues. Trimming took 4 bases from V and 6 from J; bases not matched to a gene: 21. The CDR3 DNA sequence: TGCGCCAGCAGCCTAACGCCGGGGACAGACCATGTGTCGTTCGAGCAGTACTTC. It specifies CASSLTPGTDHVSFEQYF.

The rearrangement joins TRBV15 to TRBJ2-1; TRBD2 is a possible D gene (6 bases). The V end was cut by 0 bases, the J end by 4 bases, with 10 bases between. CDR3 length: 15 amino acids. Germline V CDR1 and CDR2: LNHNV, YYDKDF (reference sequence). CDR3 nucleotides: TGTGCCACCAGCAGAGACTTCGGGAGTTACAATGAGCAGTTCTTC. The encoded protein is CATSRDFGSYNEQFF.

The chain links TRBV30 to TRBJ1-1; 7 positions match TRBD1. From germline, CDR1 is GTSNPN and CDR2 SVGIG (reference sequence). V dropped 5 bases and J dropped 1; count of bases not matched to a gene: 4. The CDR3 sequence is 13 residues long. The CDR3 reads CAWAGGWNTEAFF. In DNA form, the CDR3 reads TGTGCCTGGGCAGGGGGATGGAACACTGAAGCTTTCTTT. The full variable domain, with the rest looked up from reference TRBV30 and TRBJ1-1, is SQTIHQWPATLVQPVGSPLSLECTVEGTSNPNLYWYRQAAGRGLQLLFYSVGIGQISSEVPQNLSASRPQDRQFILSSKKLLLSDSGFYLCAWAGGWNTEAFFGQGTRLTVV.

V is TRBV11-1 and J is TRBJ1-1, with D perhaps matching TRBD1 (5 bases). Trimming pared 1 base from V and 0 bases from J, leaving 12 bases between. Looked up from germline, CDR1 is SGHAT and CDR2 is FQDESV (reference sequence). The CDR3 is 16 amino acids. In nucleotides, the CDR3 is TGTGCCAGCAGCTTAGGCAGGGTCCTAGTGAACACTGAAGCTTTCTTT. It translates to CASSLGRVLVNTEAFF.

CDR3 protein: CARSLHRGLGGYTF. Here the CDR3 DNA reads TGTGCCAGAAGCTTGCACAGGGGGCTTGGAGGCTACACCTTC. The rearrangement uses TRBV5-3 and TRBJ1-2, with 9 bases that match TRBD1. Being an ORF, TRBV5-3 has a function that is uncertain. This CDR3 is built from 14 residues. J was trimmed by 8 bases and V by 1 base; bases with no gene match: 6.